One T cell receptor beta chain is described in this entry. Its antigen is unknown. The PCR was carried out with 60 Vbeta primers and 13 Jbeta primers. Generated by immunoSEQ multiplex PCR, the TCRdb table keeps only in-frame clones and is missing some. This table has more than 90,000 clones, around 86% appearing once. At sampling all donors were nominally healthy, likely with unrecorded immune exposures. This CDR3 is 18 amino acids long. V lost 1 base, J lost 1 base, and 6 bases stayed unmatched. Germline CDR1 is SGDLS and CDR2 is YYNGEE. This entry belongs to a study of cytomegalovirus exposure and HLA in healthy donors. Study conclusions and caveats: The study carried out a later analysis of TCR beta sequences. It associated around 17,000 of them with specific HLA alleles at a false discovery rate of 0.05. Common viral pathogens were later found to be apparently linked to several of the most significant clusters.

Material: PBMCs. The source is a woman in her 70s in good health and CMV-seropositive. V gene TRBV9 combines with J gene TRBJ2-2, with TRBD2 matching over 11 bases. The CDR3 is CASSVMSGTSGNTGELFF. Written as DNA, the CDR3 is TGTGCCAGCAGCGTAATGAGTGGGACTAGCGGGAACACCGGGGAGCTGTTTTTT.